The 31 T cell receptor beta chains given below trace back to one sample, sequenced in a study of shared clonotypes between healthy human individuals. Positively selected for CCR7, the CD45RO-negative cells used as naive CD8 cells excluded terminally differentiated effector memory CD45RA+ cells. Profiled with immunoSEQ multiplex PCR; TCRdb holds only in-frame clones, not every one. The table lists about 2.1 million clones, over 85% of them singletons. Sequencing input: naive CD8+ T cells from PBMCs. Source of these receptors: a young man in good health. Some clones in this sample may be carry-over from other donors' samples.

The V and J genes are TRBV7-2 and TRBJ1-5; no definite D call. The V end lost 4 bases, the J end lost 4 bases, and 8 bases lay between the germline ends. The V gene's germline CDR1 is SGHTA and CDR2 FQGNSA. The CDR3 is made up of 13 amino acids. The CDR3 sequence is CASSSGGNQPQHF. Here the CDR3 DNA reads TGTGCCAGCAGCTCGGGAGGGAATCAGCCCCAGCATTTT.

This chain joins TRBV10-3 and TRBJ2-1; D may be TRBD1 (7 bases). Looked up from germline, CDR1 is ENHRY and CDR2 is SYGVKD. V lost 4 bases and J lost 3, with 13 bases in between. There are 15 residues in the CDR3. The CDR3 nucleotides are TGTGCCATCAGTGCCGCAGGGGGAGGCTACAATGAGCAGTTCTTC. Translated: CAISAAGGGYNEQFF.

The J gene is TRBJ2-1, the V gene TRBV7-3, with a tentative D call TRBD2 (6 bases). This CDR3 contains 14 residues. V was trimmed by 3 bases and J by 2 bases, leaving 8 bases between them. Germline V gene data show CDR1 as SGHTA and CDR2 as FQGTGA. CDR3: CASSFSGPYNEQFF. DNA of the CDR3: TGTGCCAGCAGCTTTAGCGGCCCCTACAATGAGCAGTTCTTC.

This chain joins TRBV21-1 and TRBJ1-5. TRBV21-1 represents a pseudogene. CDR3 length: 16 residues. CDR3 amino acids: CASIQYGTDSNQPQHF. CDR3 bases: TGTGCCAGCATACAGTACGGGACGGATAGCAATCAGCCCCAGCATTTT.

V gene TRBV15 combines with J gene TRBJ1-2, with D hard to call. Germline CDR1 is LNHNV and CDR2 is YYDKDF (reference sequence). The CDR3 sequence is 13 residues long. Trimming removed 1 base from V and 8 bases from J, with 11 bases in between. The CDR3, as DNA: TGTGCCACCAGCAGAGCAACCGGGGAAGGCTACACCTTC. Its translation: CATSRATGEGYTF. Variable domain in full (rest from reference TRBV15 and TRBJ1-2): DAMVIQNPRYQVTQFGKPVTLSCSQTLNHNVMYWYQQKSSQAPKLLFHYYDKDFNNEADTPDNFQSRRPNTSFCFLDIRSPGLGDTAMYLCATSRATGEGYTFGSGTRLTVV.

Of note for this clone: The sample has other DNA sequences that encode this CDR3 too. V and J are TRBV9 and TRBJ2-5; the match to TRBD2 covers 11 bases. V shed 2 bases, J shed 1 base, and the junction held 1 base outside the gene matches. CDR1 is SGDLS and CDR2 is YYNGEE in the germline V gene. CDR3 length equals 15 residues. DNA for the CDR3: TGTGCCAGCAGCGTGGGGACTAGCGGCCAAGAGACCCAGTACTTC. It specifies CASSVGTSGQETQYF.

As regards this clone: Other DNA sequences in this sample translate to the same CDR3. This chain's CDR3 is CASSLGQGFTEAFF. DNA of the CDR3: TGTGCCAGCAGTTTGGGACAGGGTTTCACTGAAGCTTTCTTT. This chain uses TRBV28 with TRBJ1-1, with TRBD1 matching 9 bases. Germline-derived CDR1 and CDR2 are MDHEN and SYDVKM. Germline trimming cut 3 bases from V and 4 bases from J; bases unmatched to any gene: 3. CDR3 size: 14 residues.

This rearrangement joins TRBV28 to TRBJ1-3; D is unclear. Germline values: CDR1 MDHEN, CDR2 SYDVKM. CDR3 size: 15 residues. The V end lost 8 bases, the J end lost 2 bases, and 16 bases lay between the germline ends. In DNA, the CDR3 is TGTGCCAGCCGCACCATCGGGCAAACTGGAAACACCATATATTTT. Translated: CASRTIGQTGNTIYF.

CDR3: CASSLRVGGVPQETQYF. In DNA, the CDR3 is TGCGCCAGCAGCTTGAGGGTTGGAGGGGTCCCGCAAGAGACCCAGTACTTC. The V and J genes are TRBV5-1 and TRBJ2-5; weak D call: TRBD2 (6 bases). The germline gives CDR1 SGHRS, CDR2 YFSETQ. The CDR3 is made up of 17 amino acids. Trimming removed 1 base at V and 2 bases at J, with 18 bases between.

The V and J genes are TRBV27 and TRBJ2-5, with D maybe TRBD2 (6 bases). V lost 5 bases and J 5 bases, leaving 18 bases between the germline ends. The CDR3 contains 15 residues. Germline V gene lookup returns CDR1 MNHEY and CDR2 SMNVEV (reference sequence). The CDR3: CASSPFDTGSETQYF. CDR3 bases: TGTGCCAGCAGTCCGTTCGACACCGGGAGCGAGACCCAGTACTTC.

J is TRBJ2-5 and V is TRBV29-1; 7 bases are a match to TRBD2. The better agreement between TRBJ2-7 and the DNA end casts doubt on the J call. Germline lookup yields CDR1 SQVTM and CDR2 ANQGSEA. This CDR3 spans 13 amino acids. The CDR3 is CSVGGLPSGEQYF. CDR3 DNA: TGCAGCGTTGGGGGACTACCTTCCGGCGAGCAGTACTTC.

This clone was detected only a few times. CDR3 sequence: CAWSDMGNQPQHF. CDR3 sequence (DNA): TGTGCCTGGAGTGATATGGGCAATCAGCCCCAGCATTTT. The V call is TRBV30, the J call TRBJ1-5; the D is unclear. The ends were cut back, 1 base at V and 2 bases at J, with 6 bases in the middle. CDR1 is GTSNPN and CDR2 is SVGIG in the germline V gene (reference sequence). The CDR3 spans 13 residues.

Here the CDR3 DNA reads TGTGCCAGCAGTCCCCATCGAACGGGCGATGAGCAGTTCTTC. Protein product: CASSPHRTGDEQFF. The chain employs TRBV28 and TRBJ2-1; no definite D call. The ends were cut back, 5 bases at V and 8 bases at J, with 16 bases in the middle. CDR1 and CDR2 from the germline V gene are MDHEN and SYDVKM. This CDR3 is built from 14 residues.

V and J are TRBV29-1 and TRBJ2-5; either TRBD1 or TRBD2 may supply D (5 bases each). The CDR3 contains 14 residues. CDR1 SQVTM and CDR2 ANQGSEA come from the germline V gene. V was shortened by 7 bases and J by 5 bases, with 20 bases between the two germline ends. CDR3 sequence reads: CSALSGPNRETQYF. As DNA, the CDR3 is TGCAGCGCCCTTTCGGGGCCCAATCGGGAGACCCAGTACTTC.

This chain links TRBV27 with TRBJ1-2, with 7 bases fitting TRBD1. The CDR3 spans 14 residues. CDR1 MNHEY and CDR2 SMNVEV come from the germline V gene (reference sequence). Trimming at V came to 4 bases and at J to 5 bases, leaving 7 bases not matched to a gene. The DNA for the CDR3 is TGTGCCAGCAGTTCCCGGACAGGACCATATGGCTACACCTTC. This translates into CASSSRTGPYGYTF.

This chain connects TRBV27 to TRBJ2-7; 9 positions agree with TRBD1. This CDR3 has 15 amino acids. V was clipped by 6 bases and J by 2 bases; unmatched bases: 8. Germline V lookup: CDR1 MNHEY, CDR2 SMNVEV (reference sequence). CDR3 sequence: CASSIRGTGTYEQYF. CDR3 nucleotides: TGTGCCAGCAGCATCCGCGGGACAGGGACCTACGAGCAGTACTTC.

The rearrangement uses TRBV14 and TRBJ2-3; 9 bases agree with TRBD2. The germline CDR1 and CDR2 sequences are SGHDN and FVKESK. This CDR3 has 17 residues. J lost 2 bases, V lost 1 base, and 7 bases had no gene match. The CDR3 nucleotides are TGTGCCAGCAGCCAAGTTCCGACTAGCGGACTCACAGATACGCAGTATTTT. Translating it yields CASSQVPTSGLTDTQYF.

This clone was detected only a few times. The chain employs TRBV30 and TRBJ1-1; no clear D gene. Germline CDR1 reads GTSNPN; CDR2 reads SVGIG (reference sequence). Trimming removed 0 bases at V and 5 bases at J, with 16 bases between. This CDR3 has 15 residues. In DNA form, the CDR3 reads TGTGCCTGGAGTGTAACTTTCCGGGGTGGGACTGAAGCTTTCTTT. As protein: CAWSVTFRGGTEAFF.

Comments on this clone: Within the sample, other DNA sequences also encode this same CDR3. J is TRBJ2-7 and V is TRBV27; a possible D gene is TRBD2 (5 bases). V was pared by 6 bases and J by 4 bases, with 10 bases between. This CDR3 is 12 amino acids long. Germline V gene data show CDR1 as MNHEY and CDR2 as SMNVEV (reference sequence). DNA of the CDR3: TGTGCCAGCAGCCTCCGGGGATACGAGCAGTACTTC. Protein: CASSLRGYEQYF.

CDR3 in amino acids: CASSRDGYDGYTF. CDR3 coding DNA: TGTGCCAGCAGCCGGGACGGGTACGATGGCTACACCTTC. This chain links TRBV9 with TRBJ1-2; D possibly corresponds to TRBD1 (5 bases). The CDR3 runs to 13 residues. V lost 4 bases, J lost 6 bases, and 13 bases lay in between. CDR1 and CDR2 from the germline V gene are SGDLS and YYNGEE. Combining the CDR3 with reference TRBV9 and TRBJ1-2 gives the whole variable domain DSGVTQTPKHLITATGQRVTLRCSPRSGDLSVYWYQQSLDQGLQFLIQYYNGEERAKGNILERFSAQQFPDLHSELNLSSLELGDSALYFCASSRDGYDGYTFGSGTRLTVV.

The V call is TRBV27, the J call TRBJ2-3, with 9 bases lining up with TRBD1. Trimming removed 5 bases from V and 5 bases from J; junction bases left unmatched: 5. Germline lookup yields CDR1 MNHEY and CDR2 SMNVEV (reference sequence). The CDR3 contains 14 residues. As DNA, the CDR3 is TGTGCCAGCAGTCTACAGGGGGCCGTAGATACGCAGTATTTT. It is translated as CASSLQGAVDTQYF.

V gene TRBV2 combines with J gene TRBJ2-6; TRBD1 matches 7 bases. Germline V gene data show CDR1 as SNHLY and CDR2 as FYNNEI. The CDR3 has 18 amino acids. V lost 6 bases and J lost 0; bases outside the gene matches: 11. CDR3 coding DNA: TGTGCCAGCAGGACATCCGGGACAGTTACCTCTGGGGCCAACGTCCTGACTTTC. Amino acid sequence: CASRTSGTVTSGANVLTF. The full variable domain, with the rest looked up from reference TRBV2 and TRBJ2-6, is EPEVTQTPSHQVTQMGQEVILRCVPISNHLYFYWYRQILGQKVEFLVSFYNNEISEKSEIFDDQFSVERPDGSNFTLKIRSTKLEDSAMYFCASRTSGTVTSGANVLTFGAGSRLTVL.

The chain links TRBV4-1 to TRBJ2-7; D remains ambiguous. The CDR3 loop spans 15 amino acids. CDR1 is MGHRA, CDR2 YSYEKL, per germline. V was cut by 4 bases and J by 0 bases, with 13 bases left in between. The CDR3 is CASSRHADRSYEQYF. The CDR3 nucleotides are TGCGCCAGCAGCCGACATGCAGATCGCTCCTACGAGCAGTACTTC.

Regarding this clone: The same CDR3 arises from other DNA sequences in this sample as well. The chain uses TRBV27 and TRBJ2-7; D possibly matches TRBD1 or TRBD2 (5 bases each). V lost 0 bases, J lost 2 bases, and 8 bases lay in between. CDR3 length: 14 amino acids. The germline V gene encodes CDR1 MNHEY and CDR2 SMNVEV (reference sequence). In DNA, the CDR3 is TGTGCCAGCAGTTTATCGGGACCGACCTACGAGCAGTACTTC. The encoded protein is CASSLSGPTYEQYF.

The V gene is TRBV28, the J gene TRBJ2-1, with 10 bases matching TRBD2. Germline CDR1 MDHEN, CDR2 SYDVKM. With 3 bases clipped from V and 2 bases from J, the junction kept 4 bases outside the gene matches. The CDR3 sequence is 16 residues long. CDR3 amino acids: CASSLVSGRPYNEQFF. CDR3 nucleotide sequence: TGTGCCAGCAGTTTGGTTAGCGGGAGGCCCTACAATGAGCAGTTCTTC.

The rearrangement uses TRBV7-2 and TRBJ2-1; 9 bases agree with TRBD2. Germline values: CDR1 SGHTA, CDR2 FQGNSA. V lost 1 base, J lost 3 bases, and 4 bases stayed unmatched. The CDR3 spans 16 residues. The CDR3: CASSLVAGVGYNEQFF. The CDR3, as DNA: TGTGCCAGCAGCTTAGTAGCGGGAGTGGGCTACAATGAGCAGTTCTTC.

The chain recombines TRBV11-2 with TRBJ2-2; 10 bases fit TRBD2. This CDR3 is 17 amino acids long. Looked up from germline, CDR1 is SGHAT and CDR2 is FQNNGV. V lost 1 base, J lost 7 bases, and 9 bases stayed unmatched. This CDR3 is CASSLVGLASVNGELFF. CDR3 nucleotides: TGTGCCAGCAGCTTAGTGGGACTAGCGTCCGTTAACGGGGAGCTGTTTTTT. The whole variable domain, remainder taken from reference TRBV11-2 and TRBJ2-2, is EAGVAQSPRYKIIEKRQSVAFWCNPISGHATLYWYQQILGQGPKLLIQFQNNGVVDDSQLPKDRFSAERLKGVDSTLKIQPAKLEDSAVYLCASSLVGLASVNGELFFGEGSRLTVL.

The CDR3 is CASSLIANQPQHF. The CDR3 coding sequence is TGTGCCAGCAGTTTAATCGCAAATCAGCCCCAGCATTTT. The chain joins TRBV27 to TRBJ1-5; D gene unclear. The CDR3 spans 13 residues. Between the trimmed V and J ends, which lost 2 bases and 4 bases, there was a span of 6 bases. CDR1 and CDR2 (germline): MNHEY, SMNVEV (reference sequence).

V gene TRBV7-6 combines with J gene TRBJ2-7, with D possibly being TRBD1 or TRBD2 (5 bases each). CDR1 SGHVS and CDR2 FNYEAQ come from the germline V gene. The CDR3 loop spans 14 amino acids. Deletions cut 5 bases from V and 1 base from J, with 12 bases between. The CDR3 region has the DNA TGTGCCAGCAGCCGGGGACCAGGATCCTACGAGCAGTACTTC. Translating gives CASSRGPGSYEQYF.

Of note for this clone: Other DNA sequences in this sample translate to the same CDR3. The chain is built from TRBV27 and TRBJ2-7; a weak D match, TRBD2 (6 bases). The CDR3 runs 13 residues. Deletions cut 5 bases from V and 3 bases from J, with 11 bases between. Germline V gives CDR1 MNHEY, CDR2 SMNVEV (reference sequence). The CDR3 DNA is TGTGCCAGCAGTCTGGGACTGAGCTACGAGCAGTACTTC. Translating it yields CASSLGLSYEQYF.

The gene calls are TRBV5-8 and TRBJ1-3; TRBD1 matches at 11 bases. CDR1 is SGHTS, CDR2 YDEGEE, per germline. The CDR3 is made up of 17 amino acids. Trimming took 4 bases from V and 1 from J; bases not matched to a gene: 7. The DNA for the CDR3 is TGTGCCAGCAGCAAGGACAGGGGGCGTTGGTCTGGAAACACCATATATTTT. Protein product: CASSKDRGRWSGNTIYF.